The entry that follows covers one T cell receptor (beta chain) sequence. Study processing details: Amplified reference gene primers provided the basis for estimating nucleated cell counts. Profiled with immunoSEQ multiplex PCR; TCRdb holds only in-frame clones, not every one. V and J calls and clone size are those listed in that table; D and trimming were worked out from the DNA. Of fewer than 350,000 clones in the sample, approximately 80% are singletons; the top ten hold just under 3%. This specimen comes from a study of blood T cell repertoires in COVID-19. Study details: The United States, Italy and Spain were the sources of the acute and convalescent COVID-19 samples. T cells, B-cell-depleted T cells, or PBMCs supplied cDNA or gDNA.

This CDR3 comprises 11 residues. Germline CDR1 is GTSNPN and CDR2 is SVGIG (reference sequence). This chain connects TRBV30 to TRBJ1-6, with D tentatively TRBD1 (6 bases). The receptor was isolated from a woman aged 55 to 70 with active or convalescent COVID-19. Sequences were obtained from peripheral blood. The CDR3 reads CAGGLERVLHF. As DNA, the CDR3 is TGTGCTGGGGGCCTCGAAAGAGTACTCCACTTT.